In this sample, the clone carrying this TCR beta chain turned up many times. Its matching antigen is unknown. This entry belongs to a study of spatial heterogeneity in lung cancer. For the study at large: There were consistently more beta-chain sequences detected than alpha-chain sequences.

Study results and caveats: Follow-up blood showed ubiquitous expanded tumor TCRs less than blood at resection did.

In the library, each TCR cDNA molecule bore its own unique molecular identifier. Via MiXCR, TCRdb re-called the 5' RACE reads, giving one row per CDR3 protein. The sample lists about 48,000 distinct CDR3 sequences; roughly 5.2% were seen once. The CDR3 is 15 amino acids. Per the germline V gene, CDR1 is SGHTA and CDR2 is FQGNSA. The V end was cut by 6 bases, the J end by 1 base, with 13 bases between. The time point denotes: sample taken at primary tumor resection. The chain carries TRBV7-2 and TRBJ2-1, with D possibly being TRBD1 (7 bases). The sequence came from a male donor with early-stage non-small cell lung cancer. The specimen comprised PBMCs, sampled at surgery. DNA of the CDR3: TGTGCCAGCAGGAGTCAGGGGGGTTCCTACAATGAGCAGTTCTTC. Protein sequence: CASRSQGGSYNEQFF.